A single sample gave rise to the 22 T cell receptor beta chains below, sequenced in a study of blood T cell repertoires in COVID-19. The protocol was immunoSEQ multiplex PCR, while the TCRdb copy is restricted to in-frame clones and leaves out a portion. The data hold more than 130,000 clones, with under 85% observed a single time. Source material: peripheral blood. The receptors stem from a human donor in a cohort sampled during active COVID-19.

The rearrangement joins TRBV5-5 to TRBJ1-2; D is perhaps TRBD1 (6 bases). CDR1 is SGHKS, CDR2 YYEKEE, per germline (reference sequence). V lost 4 bases and J 1 base, leaving 14 bases between the germline ends. The CDR3 has 15 amino acids. The CDR3: CASSGAWGLNYGYTF. CDR3 bases: TGTGCCAGCAGCGGTGCCTGGGGGCTTAACTATGGCTACACCTTC. The entire variable domain, with the rest obtained from reference TRBV5-5 and TRBJ1-2, is as follows: DAGVTQSPTHLIKTRGQQVTLRCSPISGHKSVSWYQQVLGQGPQFIFQYYEKEERGRGNFPDRFSARQFPNYSSELNVNALLLGDSALYLCASSGAWGLNYGYTFGSGTRLTVV.

The J gene is TRBJ2-1, the V gene TRBV5-1; 8 bases match TRBD2. Losses at the gene ends were 0 bases for V and 4 bases for J; bases not matched to a gene: 3. CDR1 is SGHRS and CDR2 is YFSETQ in the germline V gene. The CDR3 covers 15 residues. The CDR3 DNA follows: TGCGCCAGCAGCTTGGAGGGACTAGAGTACAATGAGCAGTTCTTC. Protein: CASSLEGLEYNEQFF. The full variable domain, in which reference TRBV5-1 and TRBJ2-1 provide the parts outside the CDR3, is KAGVTQTPRYLIKTRGQQVTLSCSPISGHRSVSWYQQTPGQGLQFLFEYFSETQRNKGNFPGRFSGRQFSNSRSEMNVSTLELGDSALYLCASSLEGLEYNEQFFGPGTRLTVL.

The chain carries TRBV9 and TRBJ1-5; D gene ambiguous. The CDR3 has 13 residues. V was pared by 4 bases and J by 1 base, with 6 bases between. The germline V gene has CDR1 SGDLS and CDR2 YYNGEE. CDR3 nucleotides: TGTGCCAGCAGCTCCAAAAGCAATCAGCCCCAGCATTTT. This gives the protein CASSSKSNQPQHF. The variable domain in full, with the rest retrieved from reference TRBV9 and TRBJ1-5, is DSGVTQTPKHLITATGQRVTLRCSPRSGDLSVYWYQQSLDQGLQFLIQYYNGEERAKGNILERFSAQQFPDLHSELNLSSLELGDSALYFCASSSKSNQPQHFGDGTRLSIL.

The genes are TRBV7-3 and TRBJ2-1; TRBD1 agrees at 7 bases. Germline values: CDR1 SGHTA, CDR2 FQGTGA. The trim removed 5 bases at V and 6 bases at J, leaving 7 bases unmatched. This CDR3 is built from 14 residues. This CDR3 reads CASSQGRGPNEQFF. The CDR3 region has the DNA TGTGCCAGCAGCCAGGGAAGGGGGCCCAATGAGCAGTTCTTC.

The chain carries TRBV11-2 and TRBJ2-5; 7 nucleotides align to TRBD1. The V gene end was trimmed by 3 bases and the J gene end by 0 bases; junction bases not matched to a gene: 4. The CDR3 is 15 residues long. CDR1 is SGHAT, CDR2 FQNNGV, per germline. CDR3 protein: CASSLDTGDQETQYF. As DNA, the CDR3 is TGTGCCAGCAGCTTGGATACAGGGGACCAAGAGACCCAGTACTTC.

The chain recombines TRBV18 with TRBJ2-1; tentatively, D is TRBD2 (5 bases). V was clipped by 1 base and J by 2 bases, with 9 bases between them. Germline CDR1 KGHSH, CDR2 LQKENI. CDR3 size: 15 residues. As DNA, the CDR3 is TGTGCCAGCTCACCACTTGAGGGAGCCTACAATGAGCAGTTCTTC. Its translation: CASSPLEGAYNEQFF.

This clone was observed a handful of times. The chain combines TRBV5-4 with TRBJ1-1, with 7 bases identical to TRBD1. The CDR3 covers 13 residues. Trimming took 10 bases from V and 1 from J; bases not matched to a gene: 7. Germline CDR1 is SGHNT and CDR2 is YYREEE (reference sequence). Here the CDR3 reads CAGRQGSNTEAFF. In DNA, the CDR3 is TGTGCCGGTCGACAGGGATCGAACACTGAAGCTTTCTTT.

The chain uses TRBV29-1 and TRBJ1-1; D not certain. Between the trimmed V and J ends, which lost 7 bases and 5 bases, there was a span of 14 bases. The length of the CDR3 is 12 residues. Germline assignment: CDR1 SQVTM and CDR2 ANQGSEA. The CDR3 spells CSALLGPTEAFF. The CDR3 DNA reads TGCAGCGCCTTACTAGGACCAACTGAAGCTTTCTTT.

The V call is TRBV6-5, the J call TRBJ2-4; maybe TRBD1 (5 bases). The V end was cut by 10 bases, the J end by 5 bases, with 12 bases between. Germline CDR1 MNHEY, CDR2 SVGAGI. The CDR3 extends over 12 amino acids. CDR3 DNA sequence: TGTGCCACGAGGCAGGGCGAAAACATTCAGTACTTC. Protein: CATRQGENIQYF.

This rearrangement joins TRBV11-3 to TRBJ2-1; 9 bases map to TRBD2. V dropped 2 bases and J dropped 5; count of bases not matched to a gene: 10. CDR3 length equals 17 residues. The germline V gene has CDR1 SGHNT and CDR2 YENEEA. CDR3 nucleotide sequence: TGTGCCAGCAGCTTATTTGGTGGCGGGGGGGCAAACAATGAGCAGTTCTTC. Amino acids: CASSLFGGGGANNEQFF.

The chain recombines TRBV7-9 with TRBJ1-2; D remains ambiguous. Germline CDR1 and CDR2: SEHNR and FQNEAQ (reference sequence). Between the trimmed V and J ends, which lost 3 bases and 0 bases, there was a span of 17 bases. This CDR3 spans 17 amino acids. The CDR3 spells CASSLVAPDDPNYGYTF. CDR3 DNA sequence: TGTGCCAGCAGCTTGGTAGCCCCCGATGACCCTAACTATGGCTACACCTTC.

This chain joins TRBV28 and TRBJ2-5, with TRBD2 as a possible D gene (7 bases). The germline V gene has CDR1 MDHEN and CDR2 SYDVKM. The CDR3 has 17 amino acids. Trimming left V 3 bases short and J 5 bases short, with 22 bases between. DNA of the CDR3: TGTGCCAGCAGTTTGCTTTCACTGGCGGGGGCAGGTGAGACCCAGTACTTC. Protein product: CASSLLSLAGAGETQYF. The variable domain in full, with the rest retrieved from reference TRBV28 and TRBJ2-5, is DVKVTQSSRYLVKRTGEKVFLECVQDMDHENMFWYRQDPGLGLRLIYFSYDVKMKEKGDIPEGYSVSREKKERFSLILESASTNQTSMYLCASSLLSLAGAGETQYFGPGTRLLVL.

This sequence joins TRBV9 and TRBJ2-3; unclear D gene. This CDR3 comprises 16 residues. Germline V gene sequence: CDR1 SGDLS, CDR2 YYNGEE. V lost 0 bases and J 0 bases, leaving 11 bases between the germline ends. DNA for the CDR3: TGTGCCAGCAGCGTAGCCGACATCTCTAGCACAGATACGCAGTATTTT. Its translation: CASSVADISSTDTQYF.

The chain couples TRBV3-1 (or the pseudogene TRBV3-2) to TRBJ2-5, with 8 bases that match TRBD2. The CDR3 is 14 residues long. Trimming removed 6 bases from V and 1 base from J; junction bases left unmatched: 4. CDR1 is LGHDT, CDR2 YNNKEL, per germline (reference sequence). Written as DNA, the CDR3 is TGTGCCAGCAGGCCGGGGGGGATCCAAGAGACCCAGTACTTC. It specifies CASRPGGIQETQYF.

CDR3 sequence reads: CASRAPQGMNTEAFF. In DNA, the CDR3 is TGTGCCAGCAGGGCGCCACAGGGAATGAACACTGAAGCTTTCTTT. The chain combines TRBV2 with TRBJ1-1; D is possibly TRBD1 (6 bases). The CDR3 contains 15 residues. Germline V gives CDR1 SNHLY, CDR2 FYNNEI. The germline V and J ends were trimmed by 6 bases and 0 bases, with 14 bases remaining between them.

This chain joins TRBV6-2 or TRBV6-3 and TRBJ2-6, with D tentatively TRBD1 (5 bases). Germline V gene data show CDR1 as MNHEY and CDR2 as SVGEGT. Trimming took 4 bases from V and 2 from J, leaving 9 bases between them. The CDR3 is 15 residues long. CDR3 DNA sequence: TGTGCCAGCAGTTTCCAGGGTACTGGGGCCAACGTCCTGACTTTC. This gives the protein CASSFQGTGANVLTF.

This chain connects TRBV2 to TRBJ2-5; D not certain. Germline assignment: CDR1 SNHLY and CDR2 FYNNEI. There are 14 residues in the CDR3. The V end lost 5 bases, the J end lost 3 bases, and 13 bases lay between the germline ends. In DNA, the CDR3 is TGTGCCAGCAGTCTCCTCACGAGCAAAGAGACCCAGTACTTC. As protein: CASSLLTSKETQYF.

This chain links TRBV5-6 with TRBJ2-1; 7 positions agree with TRBD2. CDR3 length: 14 residues. V dropped 5 bases and J dropped 0; count of bases not matched to a gene: 2. Germline lookup yields CDR1 SGHDT and CDR2 YYEEEE. CDR3 protein: CASRGGSSYNEQFF. CDR3 in DNA: TGTGCCAGCAGAGGCGGGAGCTCCTACAATGAGCAGTTCTTC.

The chain couples TRBV5-1 to TRBJ1-4; 8 nucleotides match TRBD1. Unmatched junction bases numbered 15, after V lost 7 bases and J lost 10 bases. The germline V gene has CDR1 SGHRS and CDR2 YFSETQ. The CDR3 sequence is 15 residues long. DNA of the CDR3: TGCGCCAGCTCCCGGTGGGACAGGTCATATGGAAAACTGTTTTTT. Amino acids: CASSRWDRSYGKLFF.

The rearrangement uses TRBV7-6 and TRBJ1-6; 11 bases line up with TRBD1. The CDR3 has 18 residues. CDR1 and CDR2 from the germline V gene are SGHVS and FNYEAQ. V was clipped by 1 base and J by 9 bases; unmatched bases: 11. The CDR3 coding sequence is TGTGCCAGCAGCTTAGGGGGTCGATCCGGGACAGGGGGTTCACCCCTCCACTTT. Protein: CASSLGGRSGTGGSPLHF.

This chain connects TRBV7-3 to TRBJ1-6; the match to TRBD1 covers 10 bases. The CDR3 has 15 amino acids. CDR1 and CDR2 from the germline V gene are SGHTA and FQGTGA. With V trimmed by 4 bases and J by 10 bases, 7 bases remained unmatched. This CDR3 is CASSSQGTGESPLHF. The CDR3 DNA sequence: TGTGCCAGCAGCTCCCAGGGGACAGGGGAATCACCCCTCCACTTT.

This clone was picked up one time. The V call is TRBV30, the J call TRBJ2-7, with TRBD1 matching over 7 bases. The CDR3 runs 13 residues. Germline CDR1 reads GTSNPN; CDR2 reads SVGIG (reference sequence). V was pared by 2 bases and J by 6 bases, with 7 bases of the junction left unmatched. CDR3 DNA sequence: TGTGCCTGGAGTCGGGGACAGCAACCCGAGCAGTACTTC. It is translated as CAWSRGQQPEQYF.